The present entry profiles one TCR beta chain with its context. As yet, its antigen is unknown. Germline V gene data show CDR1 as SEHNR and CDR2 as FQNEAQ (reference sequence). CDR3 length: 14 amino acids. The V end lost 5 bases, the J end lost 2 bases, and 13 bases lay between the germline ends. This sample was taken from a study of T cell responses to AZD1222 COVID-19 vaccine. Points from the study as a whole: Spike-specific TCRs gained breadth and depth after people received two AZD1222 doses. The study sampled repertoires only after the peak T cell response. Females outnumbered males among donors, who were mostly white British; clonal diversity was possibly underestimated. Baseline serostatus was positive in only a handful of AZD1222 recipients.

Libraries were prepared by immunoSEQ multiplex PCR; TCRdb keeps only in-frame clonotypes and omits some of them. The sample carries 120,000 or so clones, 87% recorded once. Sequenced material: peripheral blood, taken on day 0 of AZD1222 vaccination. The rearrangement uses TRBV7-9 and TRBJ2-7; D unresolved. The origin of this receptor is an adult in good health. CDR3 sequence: CASSPSPTPYEQYF. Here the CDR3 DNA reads TGTGCCAGCAGCCCTTCGCCAACCCCCTACGAGCAGTACTTC.